These 28 T cell receptor beta chains came from one sample sequenced in a study of metastatic and nonmetastatic thyroid tumors. Prior to thyroid surgery, none of the patients had received any treatment. Via MiXCR, TCRdb re-called the PCR reads. The table includes about 35,000 clones, 33% detected once. The sample was tumor tissue. The receptors were sampled from a female donor with papillary thyroid cancer or a benign thyroid nodule (not recorded which). Some clones in this sample may be carry-over from other donors' samples.

This chain connects TRBV9 to TRBJ1-1; no clear D gene. From germline, CDR1 is SGDLS and CDR2 YYNGEE. V shed 4 bases and J shed 11 bases, with 18 bases lying between them. CDR3 length: 13 amino acids. The CDR3 spells CASSREIRYVAFF. Written as DNA, the CDR3 is TGTGCCAGCAGCCGAGAAATCAGGTATGTCGCTTTCTTT.

In its sample, this clone was seen once. This sequence joins TRBV9 and TRBJ2-3; D is unclear. Germline CDR1 is SGDLS and CDR2 is YYNGEE. The CDR3 contains 13 residues. V lost 4 bases to trimming and J lost 3 bases, with 9 bases between them. The DNA for the CDR3 is TGTGCCAGCAGCACCAGACCAACAGATACGCAGTATTTT. Protein product: CASSTRPTDTQYF.

This clone was seen a few times. The chain is built from TRBV7-2 and TRBJ1-2, with TRBD1 matching over 7 bases. V was pared by 5 bases and J by 3 bases, with 3 bases of the junction left unmatched. The CDR3 loop spans 13 amino acids. In germline, CDR1 is SGHTA, CDR2 FQGNSA. The CDR3 sequence: CASSLGTDYGYTF. CDR3 sequence (DNA): TGTGCCAGCAGCCTCGGGACAGACTATGGCTACACCTTC.

The rearrangement joins TRBV5-4 to TRBJ2-3, with a weak D call TRBD2 (5 bases). The CDR3 runs 15 residues. Germline CDR1 reads SGHNT; CDR2 reads YYREEE (reference sequence). Between the trimmed V and J ends, which lost 0 bases and 0 bases, there was a span of 8 bases. CDR3 sequence reads: CASSLEVASTDTQYF. CDR3 nucleotide sequence: TGTGCCAGCAGCTTGGAAGTAGCGAGCACAGATACGCAGTATTTT. Supplemented by reference TRBV5-4 and TRBJ2-3, the full variable domain reads ETGVTQSPTHLIKTRGQQVTLRCSSQSGHNTVSWYQQALGQGPQFIFQYYREEENGRGNFPPRFSGLQFPNYSSELNVNALELDDSALYLCASSLEVASTDTQYFGPGTRLTVL.

This clone appeared a few times. This sequence joins TRBV10-1 and TRBJ2-2, with D unresolved. The CDR3 length is 13 residues. The V end was cut by 2 bases, the J end by 5 bases, with 6 bases between. Germline CDR1 WNHNN, CDR2 SYGVQD (reference sequence). CDR3 loop: CASSETYTGELFF. In nucleotides, the CDR3 is TGCGCCAGCAGTGAGACGTATACCGGGGAGCTGTTTTTT.

The gene calls are TRBV20-1 and TRBJ2-6; D possibly uses TRBD1 or TRBD2 (5 bases each). CDR1 is DFQATT and CDR2 is SNEGSKA in the germline V gene (reference sequence). The CDR3 length is 13 residues. In DNA form, the CDR3 reads TGCGGGACGCATTTCTCTGGGGCCAACGTCCTGACTTTC. This encodes CGTHFSGANVLTF.

The chain recombines TRBV18 with TRBJ2-5; tentatively, D is TRBD1 or TRBD2 (5 bases each). V lost 6 bases, J lost 1 base, and 12 bases lay in between. This CDR3 contains 14 residues. CDR1 is KGHSH, CDR2 LQKENI, per germline. CDR3 in amino acids: CASSDGTAQETQYF. DNA for the CDR3: TGTGCCAGCTCGGACGGGACGGCCCAAGAGACCCAGTACTTC.

The chain couples TRBV4-3 to TRBJ2-4; 8 nucleotides agree with TRBD1. With V trimmed by 6 bases and J by 4 bases, 2 bases remained unmatched. CDR3 size: 13 residues. The germline V gene encodes CDR1 LGHNA and CDR2 YSLEER. CDR3 coding DNA: TGCGCCAGCAGAGACAGGGGAAAAAACATTCAGTACTTC. Protein: CASRDRGKNIQYF.

The genes are TRBV20-1 and TRBJ2-3, with TRBD2 matching over 11 bases. The CDR3 sequence is 18 residues long. V dropped 4 bases and J dropped 5; count of bases not matched to a gene: 17. Germline V CDR1 and CDR2: DFQATT, SNEGSKA (reference sequence). In DNA, the CDR3 is TGCAGTGCTAATAGACTAGCGGGAAGAATCCAAGGGGTAGATACGCAGTATTTT. Protein: CSANRLAGRIQGVDTQYF.

This sequence joins TRBV5-1 and TRBJ2-5; no clear D gene. Germline V gives CDR1 SGHRS, CDR2 YFSETQ. This CDR3 has 14 amino acids. Trimming removed 1 base at V and 4 bases at J, with 11 bases between. CDR3 sequence: CASSLIFDGETQYF. DNA for the CDR3: TGCGCCAGCAGCTTGATCTTCGACGGAGAGACCCAGTACTTC.

This clone was seen more than once but under ten times. CDR3: CASSYSAGELFF. The CDR3, as DNA: TGTGCCAGCAGTTACTCCGCCGGGGAGCTGTTTTTT. The chain couples TRBV6-6 to TRBJ2-2; D unresolved. Trimming left V 0 bases short and J 6 bases short, with 2 bases between. The length of the CDR3 is 12 residues. Germline loops: CDR1 MNHNY, CDR2 SVGAGI (reference sequence).

This sequence joins TRBV28 and TRBJ2-7, with TRBD1 identical over 10 bases. The CDR3 runs 14 residues. The trim removed 7 bases at V and 4 bases at J, leaving 7 bases unmatched. Germline CDR1 is MDHEN and CDR2 is SYDVKM. The CDR3 DNA reads TGTGCCAGCACCAAATTGGGACAGGGGTACGAGCAGTACTTC. It is translated as CASTKLGQGYEQYF.

This sequence joins TRBV7-3 and TRBJ2-1, with 8 bases matching TRBD2. The CDR3 extends over 13 amino acids. V dropped 7 bases and J dropped 4; count of bases not matched to a gene: 3. The germline CDR1 and CDR2 sequences are SGHTA and FQGTGA. CDR3 sequence reads: CASTPGGYNEQFF. The CDR3 region has the DNA TGTGCCAGCACCCCGGGAGGGTACAATGAGCAGTTCTTC.

This chain joins TRBV5-1 and TRBJ2-1; 8 nucleotides agree with TRBD2. This CDR3 has 15 residues. Germline V gives CDR1 SGHRS, CDR2 YFSETQ. Germline trimming cut 1 base from V and 5 bases from J; bases unmatched to any gene: 5. The CDR3 region is CASSLHGRADNEQFF. The CDR3 nucleotides read TGCGCCAGCAGCTTGCACGGGAGGGCCGACAATGAGCAGTTCTTC.

There are a few counts of this clone. This same CDR3 is encoded by further DNA sequences in the sample. J is TRBJ1-2 and V is TRBV10-3; TRBD1 might be the D (5 bases). The CDR3 has 16 amino acids. The germline V and J ends were trimmed by 6 bases and 1 base, with 18 bases remaining between them. CDR1 and CDR2 from the germline V gene are ENHRY and SYGVKD. This CDR3 is CAIRPAGRDFNYGYTF. In DNA, the CDR3 is TGTGCCATCAGGCCGGCAGGCAGGGACTTTAACTATGGCTACACCTTC.

This clone was detected a few times. This rearrangement joins TRBV6-1 to TRBJ2-1, with 7 nucleotides matching TRBD2. In germline, CDR1 is MNHNS, CDR2 SASEGT. V shed 2 bases, J shed 13 bases, and the junction held 11 bases outside the gene matches. The CDR3 extends over 14 amino acids. DNA of the CDR3: TGTGCCAGCAGTGAAAGGCGGGAGTCACCGGGCCAGTTCTTC. Translating it yields CASSERRESPGQFF.

This clone turned up a few times. The chain recombines TRBV20-1 with TRBJ2-5; a weak D match, TRBD1 (7 bases). The germline V and J ends were trimmed by 7 bases and 5 bases, with 14 bases remaining between them. Germline loops: CDR1 DFQATT, CDR2 SNEGSKA (reference sequence). The CDR3 sequence is 12 residues long. The CDR3 sequence is CSEDREAETQYF. The DNA for the CDR3 is TGCAGTGAAGACAGGGAGGCGGAGACCCAGTACTTC.

This clone was observed many times. The genes are TRBV19 and TRBJ2-2; no reliable D call. The germline V gene has CDR1 LNHDA and CDR2 SQIVND (reference sequence). Deletions cut 0 bases from V and 5 bases from J, with 4 bases between. The CDR3 runs 13 residues. CDR3 DNA: TGTGCCAGTAGTATAGACGATACCGGGGAGCTGTTTTTT. It codes for CASSIDDTGELFF.

The V and J genes are TRBV12-3 or TRBV12-4 and TRBJ1-5; 7 positions match TRBD1. The CDR3 length is 14 residues. After removal of 8 bases from V and 6 bases from J, the junction contained 10 bases not matched to a gene. The CDR3 DNA is TGTGCCAGCTCTACCGGAGGGGGCCCTCAGCCCCAGCATTTT. It codes for CASSTGGGPQPQHF.

This clone was seen a few times. This sequence joins TRBV12-3 or TRBV12-4 and TRBJ1-1; D perhaps matches TRBD1 (5 bases). This CDR3 has 13 amino acids. V was pared by 5 bases and J by 4 bases, with 11 bases between. DNA of the CDR3: TGTGCCAGCAGTATCGGGGCTCTCACTGAAGCTTTCTTT. Residues: CASSIGALTEAFF.

This chain connects TRBV20-1 to TRBJ1-6, with a tentative D call TRBD1 (6 bases). This CDR3 is built from 14 residues. Trimming pared 0 bases from V and 6 bases from J, leaving 9 bases between. Germline CDR1 and CDR2: DFQATT and SNEGSKA (reference sequence). CDR3 DNA sequence: TGCAGTGCTAGAGACGGGACATCTAATTCACCCCTCCACTTT. It codes for CSARDGTSNSPLHF.

This clone turned up a few times. The V gene is TRBV19, the J gene TRBJ2-1, with a tentative D call TRBD1 (6 bases). The CDR3 consists of 14 residues. V was shortened by 3 bases and J by 10 bases, with 16 bases between the two germline ends. Per the germline V gene, CDR1 is LNHDA and CDR2 is SQIVND (reference sequence). CDR3 DNA: TGTGCCAGTAGTATTGTGGGGGCCCGCCGGGAGCAGTTCTTC. Its protein is CASSIVGARREQFF.

The chain's CDR3 is CASNLARFYEQYF. In nucleotides, the CDR3 is TGTGCCAGCAATCTAGCTCGATTCTACGAGCAGTACTTC. The genes are TRBV6-2 or TRBV6-3 and TRBJ2-7, with D possibly being TRBD2 (5 bases). Trimming removed 7 bases at V and 3 bases at J, with 13 bases between. The CDR3 runs to 13 residues. CDR1 and CDR2 (germline): MNHEY, SVGEGT.

The chain employs TRBV6-1 and TRBJ2-3; either TRBD1 or TRBD2 may fit D (6 bases each). From germline, CDR1 is MNHNS and CDR2 SASEGT. V lost 3 bases and J lost 10, with 20 bases in between. This CDR3 contains 15 residues. The CDR3 bases are TGTGCCAGCAGTGACAGCGGAGGGGCGGCAGGGGCGCAGTATTTT. As protein: CASSDSGGAAGAQYF.

V gene TRBV19 combines with J gene TRBJ2-7; possible D gene TRBD1, 6 bases. Germline CDR1 reads LNHDA; CDR2 reads SQIVND (reference sequence). With 5 bases removed from V and 3 bases from J, the gap between germline ends came to 11 bases. The CDR3 has 13 amino acids. CDR3 residues: CASSFGGVYEQYF. The CDR3 DNA reads as TGTGCCAGTAGTTTTGGGGGCGTCTACGAGCAGTACTTC.

This clone turned up a few times. This sequence joins TRBV19 and TRBJ2-3; 8 positions agree with TRBD2. V lost 5 bases, J lost 0 bases, and 4 bases stayed unmatched. The germline gives CDR1 LNHDA, CDR2 SQIVND (reference sequence). This CDR3 spans 15 amino acids. The CDR3 here is CASSLGGRSTDTQYF. The CDR3 bases are TGTGCCAGTAGTTTAGGCGGGAGGAGCACAGATACGCAGTATTTT.

A note on this clone: Relative to the germline gene, one junction end is altered; a read error may explain this. This chain links TRBV7-8 with TRBJ1-2; D possibly corresponds to TRBD1 (5 bases). Germline CDR1 is SGHVS and CDR2 is FQNEAQ. CDR3 length: 12 residues. For the CDR3, the DNA is TGTGCCAGCAGCTTAGCCTCCGGGACCGCTAGCTTC. It codes for CASSLASGTASF. Based on the CDR3 plus reference TRBV7-8 and TRBJ1-2, the full variable domain is GAGVSQSPRYKVAKRGQDVALRCDPISGHVSLFWYQQALGQGPEFLTYFQNEAQLDKSGLPSDRFFAERPEGSVSTLKIQRTQQEDSAVYLCASSLASGTASFGSGTRLTVV.

This clone was observed once. The chain uses TRBV5-1 and TRBJ1-6; D ambiguous. There are 13 residues in the CDR3. V gave up 0 bases and J gave up 10 bases, with 8 bases separating them. Germline V CDR1 and CDR2: SGHRS, YFSETQ. Here the CDR3 reads CASSLGQSSPLHF. CDR3 bases: TGCGCCAGCAGCTTGGGCCAGAGCTCACCCCTCCACTTT.